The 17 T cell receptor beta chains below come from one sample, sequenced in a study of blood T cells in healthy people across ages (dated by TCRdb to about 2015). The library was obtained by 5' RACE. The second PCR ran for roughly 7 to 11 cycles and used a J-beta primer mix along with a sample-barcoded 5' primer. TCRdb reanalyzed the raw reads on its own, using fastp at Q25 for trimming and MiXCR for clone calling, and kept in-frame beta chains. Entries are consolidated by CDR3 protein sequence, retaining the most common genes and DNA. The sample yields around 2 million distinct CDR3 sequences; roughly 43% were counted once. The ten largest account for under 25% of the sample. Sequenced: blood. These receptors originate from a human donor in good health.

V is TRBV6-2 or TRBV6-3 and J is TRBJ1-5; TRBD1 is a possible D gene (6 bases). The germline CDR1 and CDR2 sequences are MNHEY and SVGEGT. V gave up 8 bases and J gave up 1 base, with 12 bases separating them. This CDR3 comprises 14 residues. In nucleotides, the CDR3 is TGTGCCAGCCAACTCCAGGGGAGCAATCAGCCCCAGCATTTT. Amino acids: CASQLQGSNQPQHF.

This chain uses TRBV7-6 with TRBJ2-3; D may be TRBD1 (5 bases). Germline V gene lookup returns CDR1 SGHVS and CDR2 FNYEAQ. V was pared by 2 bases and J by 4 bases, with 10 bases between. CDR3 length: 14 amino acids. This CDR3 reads CASSLNGASDTQYF. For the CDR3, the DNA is TGTGCCAGCAGCTTAAATGGGGCATCAGATACGCAGTATTTT.

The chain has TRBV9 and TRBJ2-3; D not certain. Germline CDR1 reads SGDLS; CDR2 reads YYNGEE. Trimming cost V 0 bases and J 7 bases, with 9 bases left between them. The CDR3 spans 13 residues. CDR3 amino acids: CASSVATGNTQYF. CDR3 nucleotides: TGTGCCAGCAGCGTAGCTACTGGAAATACGCAGTATTTT.

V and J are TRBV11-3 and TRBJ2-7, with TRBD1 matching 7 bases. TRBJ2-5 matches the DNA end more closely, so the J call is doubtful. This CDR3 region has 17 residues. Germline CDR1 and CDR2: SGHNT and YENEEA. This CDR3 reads CASSTLTGSIIIETQYF. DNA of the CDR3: TGTGCCAGCAGCACGTTGACAGGGAGTATTATCATAGAGACCCAGTACTTC.

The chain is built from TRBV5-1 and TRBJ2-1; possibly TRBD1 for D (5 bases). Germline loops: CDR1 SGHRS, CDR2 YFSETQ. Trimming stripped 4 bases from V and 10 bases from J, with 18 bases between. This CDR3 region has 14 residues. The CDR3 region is CASSTHRQTYEQFF. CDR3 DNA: TGCGCCAGCAGCACCCACCGACAGACTTACGAGCAGTTCTTC.

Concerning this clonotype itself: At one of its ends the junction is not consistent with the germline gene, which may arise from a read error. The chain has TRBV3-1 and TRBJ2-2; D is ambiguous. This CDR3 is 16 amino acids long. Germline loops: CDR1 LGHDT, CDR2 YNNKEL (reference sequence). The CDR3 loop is CASSPGFVRVAGELFF. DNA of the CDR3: TGTGCCAGTAGCCCTGGATTTGTACGAGTCGCCGGGGAGCTGTTTTTT.

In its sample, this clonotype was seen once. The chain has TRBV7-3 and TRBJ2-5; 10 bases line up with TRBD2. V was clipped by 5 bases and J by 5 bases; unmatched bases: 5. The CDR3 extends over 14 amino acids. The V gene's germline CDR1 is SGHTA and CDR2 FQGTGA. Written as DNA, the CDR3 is TGTGCCAGCAGCCCTTCGACTAGCGGGGAGACCCAGTACTTC. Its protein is CASSPSTSGETQYF.

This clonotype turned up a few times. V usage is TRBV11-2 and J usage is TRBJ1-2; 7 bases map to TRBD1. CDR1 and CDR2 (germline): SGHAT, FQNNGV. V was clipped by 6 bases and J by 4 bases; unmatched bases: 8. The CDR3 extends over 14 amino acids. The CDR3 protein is CASSLDRRLYGYTF. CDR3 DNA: TGTGCCAGCAGTTTGGACAGGAGACTCTATGGCTACACCTTC.

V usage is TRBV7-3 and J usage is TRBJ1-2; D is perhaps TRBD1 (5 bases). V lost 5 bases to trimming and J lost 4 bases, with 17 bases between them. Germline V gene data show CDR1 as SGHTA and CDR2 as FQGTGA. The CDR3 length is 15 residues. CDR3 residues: CASSANGGRGYGYTF. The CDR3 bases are TGTGCCAGCAGCGCTAATGGGGGTAGAGGCTATGGCTACACCTTC.

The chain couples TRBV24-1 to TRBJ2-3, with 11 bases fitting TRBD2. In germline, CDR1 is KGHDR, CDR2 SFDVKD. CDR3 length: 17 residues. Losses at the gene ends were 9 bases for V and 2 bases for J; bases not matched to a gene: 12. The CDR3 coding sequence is TGTGCCACCTCCTCCACTAGCGGGGGCACCTACACAGATACGCAGTATTTT. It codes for CATSSTSGGTYTDTQYF.

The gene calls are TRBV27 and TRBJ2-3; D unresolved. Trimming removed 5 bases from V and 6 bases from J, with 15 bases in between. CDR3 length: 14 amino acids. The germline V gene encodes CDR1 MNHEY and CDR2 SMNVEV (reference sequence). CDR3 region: CASSAMAAPDTQYF. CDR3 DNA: TGTGCCAGCAGTGCCATGGCGGCTCCCGATACGCAGTATTTT.

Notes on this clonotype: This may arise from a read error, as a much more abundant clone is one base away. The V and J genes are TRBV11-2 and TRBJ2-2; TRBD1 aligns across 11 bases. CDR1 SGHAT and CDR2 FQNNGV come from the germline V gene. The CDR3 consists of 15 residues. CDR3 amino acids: CASQRTGGNTGERFF. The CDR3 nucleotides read TGTGCCAGCCAGAGGACAGGGGGCAACACCGGGGAGCGGTTTTTT.

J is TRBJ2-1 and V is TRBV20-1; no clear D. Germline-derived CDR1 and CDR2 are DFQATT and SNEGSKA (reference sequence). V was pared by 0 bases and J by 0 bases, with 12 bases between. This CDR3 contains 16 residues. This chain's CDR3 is CSARDETDLSYNEQFF. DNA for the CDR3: TGCAGTGCTAGAGATGAGACGGACCTCTCCTACAATGAGCAGTTCTTC.

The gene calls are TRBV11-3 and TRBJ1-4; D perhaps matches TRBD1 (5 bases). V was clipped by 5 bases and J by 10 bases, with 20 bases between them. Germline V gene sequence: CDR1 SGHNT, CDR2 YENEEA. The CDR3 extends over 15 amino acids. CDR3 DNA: TGTGCCAGCAGCCTCCCAGACATCGCGGGGGGAAAACTGTTTTTT. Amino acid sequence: CASSLPDIAGGKLFF.

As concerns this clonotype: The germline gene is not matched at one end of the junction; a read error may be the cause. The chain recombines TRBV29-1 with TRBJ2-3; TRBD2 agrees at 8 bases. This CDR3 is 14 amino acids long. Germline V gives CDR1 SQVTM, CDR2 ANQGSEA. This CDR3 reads CGVVVAGGADTQYF. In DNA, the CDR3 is TGCGGCGTTGTTGTGGCGGGGGGTGCAGATACGCAGTATTTT.

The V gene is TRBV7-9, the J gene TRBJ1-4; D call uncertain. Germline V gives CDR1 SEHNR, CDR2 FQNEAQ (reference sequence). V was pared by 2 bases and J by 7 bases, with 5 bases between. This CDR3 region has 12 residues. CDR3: CASSLLVEKLFF. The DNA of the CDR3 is TGTGCCAGCAGCTTACTAGTTGAAAAACTGTTTTTT. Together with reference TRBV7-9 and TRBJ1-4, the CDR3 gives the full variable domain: DTGVSQNPRHKITKRGQNVTFRCDPISEHNRLYWYRQTLGQGPEFLTYFQNEAQLEKSRLLSDRFSAERPKGSFSTLEIQRTEQGDSAMYLCASSLLVEKLFFGSGTQLSVL.

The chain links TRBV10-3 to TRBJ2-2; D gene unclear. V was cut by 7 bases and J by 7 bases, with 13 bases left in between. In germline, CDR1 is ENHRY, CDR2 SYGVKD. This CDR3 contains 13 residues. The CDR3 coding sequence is TGTGCCATCATTGGCCGAGCCGGCGGGGAGCTGTTTTTT. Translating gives CAIIGRAGGELFF.